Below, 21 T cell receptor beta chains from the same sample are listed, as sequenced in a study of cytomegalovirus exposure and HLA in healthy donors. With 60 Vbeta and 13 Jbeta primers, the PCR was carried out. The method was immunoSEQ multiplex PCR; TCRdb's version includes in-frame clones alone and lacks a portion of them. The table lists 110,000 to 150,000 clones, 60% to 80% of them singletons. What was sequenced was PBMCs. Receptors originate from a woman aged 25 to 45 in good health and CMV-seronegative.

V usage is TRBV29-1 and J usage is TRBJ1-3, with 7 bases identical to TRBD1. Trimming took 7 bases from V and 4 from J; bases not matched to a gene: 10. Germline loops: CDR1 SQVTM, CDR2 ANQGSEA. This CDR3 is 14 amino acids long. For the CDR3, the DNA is TGCAGCGCCCTTGACAGGGTTGGAGGAAACACCATATATTTT. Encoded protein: CSALDRVGGNTIYF.

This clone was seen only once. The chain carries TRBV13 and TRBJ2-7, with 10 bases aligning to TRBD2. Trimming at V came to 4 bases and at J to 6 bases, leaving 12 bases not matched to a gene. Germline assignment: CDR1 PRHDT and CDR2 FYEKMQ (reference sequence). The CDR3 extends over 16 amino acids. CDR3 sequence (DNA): TGTGCCAGCAGCTCTCGACTAGCGGGCGAGTCCGCCGAGCAGTACTTC. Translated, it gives CASSSRLAGESAEQYF.

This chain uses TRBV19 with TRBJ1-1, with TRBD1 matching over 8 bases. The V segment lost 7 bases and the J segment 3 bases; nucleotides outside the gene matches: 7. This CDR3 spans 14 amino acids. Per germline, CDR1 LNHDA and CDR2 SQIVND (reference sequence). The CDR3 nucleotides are TGTGCCAGTACCGAGACAGGGGACCACACTGAAGCTTTCTTT. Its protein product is CASTETGDHTEAFF.

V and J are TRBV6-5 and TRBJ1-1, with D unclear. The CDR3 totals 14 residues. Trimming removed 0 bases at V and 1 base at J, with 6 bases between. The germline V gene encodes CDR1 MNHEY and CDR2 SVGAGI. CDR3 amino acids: CASSYSAWNTEAFF. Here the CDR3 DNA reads TGTGCCAGCAGTTACTCGGCATGGAACACTGAAGCTTTCTTT.

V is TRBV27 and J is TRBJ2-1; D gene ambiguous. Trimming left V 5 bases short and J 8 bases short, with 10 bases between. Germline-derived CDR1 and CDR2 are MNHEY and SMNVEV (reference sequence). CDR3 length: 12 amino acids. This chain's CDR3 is CASSPSRDEQFF. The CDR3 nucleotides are TGTGCCAGCAGTCCCAGCCGGGATGAGCAGTTCTTC.

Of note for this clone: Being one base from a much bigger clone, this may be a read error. The CDR3 nucleotides are TGTGCCAGCAGCTTAGACAGGGGTACTGAAGCTTTCTTT. Amino acids: CASSLDRGTEAFF. This chain joins TRBV7-6 and TRBJ1-1; 7 bases fit TRBD1. V shed 1 base and J 5 bases; nucleotides not matched to a gene: 1. CDR1 and CDR2 from the germline V gene are SGHVS and FNYEAQ. The CDR3 is 13 amino acids.

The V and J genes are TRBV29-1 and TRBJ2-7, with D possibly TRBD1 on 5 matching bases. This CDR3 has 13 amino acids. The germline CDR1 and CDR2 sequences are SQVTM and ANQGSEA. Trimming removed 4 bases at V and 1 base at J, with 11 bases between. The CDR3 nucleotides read TGCAGCGTTGTCGCGACAGCGTCCTACGAGCAGTACTTC. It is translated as CSVVATASYEQYF.

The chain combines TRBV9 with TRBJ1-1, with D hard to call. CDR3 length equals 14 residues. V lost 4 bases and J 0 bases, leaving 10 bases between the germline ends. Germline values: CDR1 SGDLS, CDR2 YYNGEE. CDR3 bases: TGTGCCAGCAGCTCCCGAGTGCTGAACACTGAAGCTTTCTTT. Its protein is CASSSRVLNTEAFF.

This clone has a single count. DNA for the CDR3: TGTGCCACCAGCAGAAAGGACAGAACTGAAGCTTTCTTT. Its translation is CATSRKDRTEAFF. The J gene is TRBJ1-1, the V gene TRBV15, with D possibly TRBD1 on 6 matching bases. Per the germline V gene, CDR1 is LNHNV and CDR2 is YYDKDF (reference sequence). V gave up 2 bases and J gave up 5 bases, with 9 bases separating them. The CDR3 is 13 amino acids.

The CDR3 here is CASGQTMNTEAFF. The DNA of the CDR3 is TGTGCCAGTGGACAAACAATGAACACTGAAGCTTTCTTT. The rearrangement links TRBV6-1 to TRBJ1-1, with D possibly TRBD1 on 5 matching bases. V was shortened by 9 bases and J by 0 bases, with 11 bases between the two germline ends. The CDR3 runs 13 residues. Germline-derived CDR1 and CDR2 are MNHNS and SASEGT.

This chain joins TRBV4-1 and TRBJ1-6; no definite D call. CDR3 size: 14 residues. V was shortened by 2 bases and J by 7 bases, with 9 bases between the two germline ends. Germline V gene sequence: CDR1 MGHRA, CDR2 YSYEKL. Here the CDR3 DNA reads TGCGCCAGCAGCCAAATTTCGGGAAATTCACCCCTCCACTTT. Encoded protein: CASSQISGNSPLHF.

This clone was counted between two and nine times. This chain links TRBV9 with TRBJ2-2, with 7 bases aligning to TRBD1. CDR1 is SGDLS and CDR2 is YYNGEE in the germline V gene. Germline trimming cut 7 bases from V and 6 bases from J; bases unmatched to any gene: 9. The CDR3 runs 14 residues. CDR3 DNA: TGTGCCAGCCGACAGGGAGAGATCCCCGGGGAGCTGTTTTTT. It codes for CASRQGEIPGELFF. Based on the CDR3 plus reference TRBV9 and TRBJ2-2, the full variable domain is DSGVTQTPKHLITATGQRVTLRCSPRSGDLSVYWYQQSLDQGLQFLIQYYNGEERAKGNILERFSAQQFPDLHSELNLSSLELGDSALYFCASRQGEIPGELFFGEGSRLTVL.

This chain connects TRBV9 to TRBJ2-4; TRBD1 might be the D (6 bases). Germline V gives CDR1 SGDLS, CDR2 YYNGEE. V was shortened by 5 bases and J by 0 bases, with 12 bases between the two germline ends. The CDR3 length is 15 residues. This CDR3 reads CASSRQALAKNIQYF. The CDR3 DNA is TGTGCCAGCAGTAGACAGGCCCTAGCCAAAAACATTCAGTACTTC.

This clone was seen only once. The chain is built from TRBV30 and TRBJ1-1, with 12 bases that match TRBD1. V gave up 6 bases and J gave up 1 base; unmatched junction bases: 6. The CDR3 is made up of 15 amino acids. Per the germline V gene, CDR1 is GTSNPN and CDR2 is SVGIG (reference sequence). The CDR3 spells CACGTGGLQNTEAFF. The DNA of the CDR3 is TGTGCCTGCGGGACAGGGGGCTTACAGAACACTGAAGCTTTCTTT.

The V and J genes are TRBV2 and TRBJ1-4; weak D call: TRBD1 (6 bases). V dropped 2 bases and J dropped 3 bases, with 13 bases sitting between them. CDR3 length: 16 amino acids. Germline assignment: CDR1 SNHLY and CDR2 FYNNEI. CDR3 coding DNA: TGTGCCAGCAGTGAACGGGGGGGGCTTGCTAATGAAAAACTGTTTTTT. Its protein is CASSERGGLANEKLFF.

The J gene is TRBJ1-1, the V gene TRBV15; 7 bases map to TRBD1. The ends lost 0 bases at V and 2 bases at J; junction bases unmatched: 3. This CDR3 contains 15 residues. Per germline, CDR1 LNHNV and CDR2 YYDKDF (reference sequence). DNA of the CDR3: TGTGCCACCAGCAGAGATGACAGGGATAACACTGAAGCTTTCTTT. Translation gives CATSRDDRDNTEAFF.

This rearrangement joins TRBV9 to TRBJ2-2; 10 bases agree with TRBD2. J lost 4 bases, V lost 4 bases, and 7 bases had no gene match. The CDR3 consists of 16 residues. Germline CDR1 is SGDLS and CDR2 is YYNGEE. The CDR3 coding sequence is TGTGCCAGCAGCACCCCCGGGACTAGCGTCACCGGGGAGCTGTTTTTT. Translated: CASSTPGTSVTGELFF.

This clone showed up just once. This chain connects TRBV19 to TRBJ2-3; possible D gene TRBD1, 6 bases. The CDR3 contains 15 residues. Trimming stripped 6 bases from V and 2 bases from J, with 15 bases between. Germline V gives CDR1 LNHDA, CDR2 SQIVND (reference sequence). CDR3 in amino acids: CASRPGQPSTDTQYF. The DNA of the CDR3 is TGTGCCAGTAGACCGGGACAACCTTCCACAGATACGCAGTATTTT.

CDR3 nucleotides: TGCGCCAGCAGCCAAGGAGGCTCCAGCTCCTACAATGAGCAGTTCTTC. It encodes CASSQGGSSSYNEQFF. The chain joins TRBV4-1 to TRBJ2-1, with D uncertain. Trimming pared 1 base from V and 0 bases from J, leaving 10 bases between. The germline V gene encodes CDR1 MGHRA and CDR2 YSYEKL. There are 16 residues in the CDR3.

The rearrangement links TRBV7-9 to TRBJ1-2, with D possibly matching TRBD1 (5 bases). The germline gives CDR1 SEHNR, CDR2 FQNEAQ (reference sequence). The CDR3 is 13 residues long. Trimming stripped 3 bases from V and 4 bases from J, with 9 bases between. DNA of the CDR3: TGTGCCAGCAGCTTCGGGGGAAGCTATGGCTACACCTTC. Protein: CASSFGGSYGYTF.

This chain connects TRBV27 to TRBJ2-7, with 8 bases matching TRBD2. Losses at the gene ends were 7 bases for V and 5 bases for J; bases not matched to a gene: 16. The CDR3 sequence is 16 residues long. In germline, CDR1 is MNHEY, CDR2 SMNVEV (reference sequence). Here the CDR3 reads CASKISAGGGIHEQYF. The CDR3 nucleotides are TGTGCCAGCAAAATTTCCGCGGGCGGGGGGATCCACGAGCAGTACTTC.